What follows describes a single T cell receptor beta chain. Its specificity is not known. These data originate in a study of radiotherapy plus CTLA-4 blockade in lung cancer. General study findings and limits: The best prediction of response reportedly came from early blood T cell clone dynamics, with interferon-beta.

Trimming removed 4 bases from V and 9 bases from J, with 19 bases in between. Germline CDR1 and CDR2: SGHDN and FVKESK. The CDR3 has 15 amino acids. Sequenced by immunoSEQ multiplex PCR; TCRdb stores in-frame clones only, minus some. Of about 15,000 clones in the sample, approximately 89% are singletons; the top ten hold around 14%. The sample here was peripheral blood, taken from a patient treated with radiotherapy plus ipilimumab. This clonotype was obtained from a human donor with non-small cell lung cancer that progressed on radiotherapy plus ipilimumab. Some clones in this sample may be carry-over from other donors' samples. The chain uses TRBV14 and TRBJ2-1; D is perhaps TRBD2 (7 bases). In nucleotides, the CDR3 is TGTGCCAGCAGCCTCCTCTGGGGGGGGCAGAGTGAGCAGTTCTTC. Protein product: CASSLLWGGQSEQFF.